These T cell receptor beta chains were read from a single sample in a study of blood T cells in healthy people across ages. TCRdb analysed the 5' RACE reads with MiXCR anew, one entry per CDR3 protein. The table lists some 800,000 distinct CDR3 sequences, 25% of them singletons. These records were also assigned to another study, of T cells of mothers and their children.

Sequencing input: blood. These receptors all come from a boy aged 5-17 years in good health. Each CDR3 is given with its conserved first and last residue. The order of the fields is CDR3 protein, CDR3 DNA, CDR3 length, clone size, D gene, V gene, J gene. D genes are given only for firm matches. Only some rows state a clone size, as once, few, many or a class for expanded clones.

CDR3: CASSKVGQNQNIQYF
DNA: TGTGCCAGCAGCAAGGTGGGACAGAACCAAAACATTCAGTACTTC
length: 15
size: NA
D: TRBD1
V: TRBV7-9
J: TRBJ2-4

CDR3: CASSPILNVRADTQYF
DNA: TGTGCCAGCAGCCCTATACTAAACGTGCGCGCAGATACGCAGTATTTT
length: 16
size: few
D: NA
V: TRBV7-6
J: TRBJ2-3

CDR3: CASSGGPGGSQPQHF
DNA: TGTGCCAGCAGCGGAGGGCCGGGTGGGAGTCAGCCCCAGCATTTT
length: 15
size: once
D: NA
V: TRBV7-2
J: TRBJ1-5

CDR3: CASSYSGQGETQYF
DNA: TGTGCCAGCAGTTACTCCGGACAGGGGGAGACCCAGTACTTC
length: 14
size: NA
D: TRBD1
V: TRBV6-5
J: TRBJ2-5

CDR3: CASSPIESGSPLHF
DNA: TGTGCCAGCAGTCCGATTGAGAGTGGTTCACCCCTCCACTTT
length: 14
size: NA
D: NA
V: TRBV12-3/TRBV12-4
J: TRBJ1-6

CDR3: CSARDLRASSEQYF
DNA: TGCAGTGCTAGAGATCTCAGGGCCTCCTCCGAGCAGTACTTC
length: 14
size: NA
D: NA
V: TRBV20-1
J: TRBJ2-7

CDR3: CASSQGIGGETGANVLTF
DNA: TGCGCCAGCAGCCAAGGTATAGGGGGCGAAACTGGGGCCAACGTCCTGACTTTC
length: 18
size: NA
D: TRBD1
V: TRBV4-3
J: TRBJ2-6

CDR3: CASSARGRSNTEAFF
DNA: TGTGCCAGCAGTGCGCGGGGGCGGTCAAACACTGAAGCTTTCTTT
length: 15
size: NA
D: NA
V: TRBV9
J: TRBJ1-1

CDR3: CASSLATAQYEQYF
DNA: TGCGCCAGCAGCTTGGCGACAGCCCAGTACGAGCAGTACTTC
length: 14
size: NA
D: NA
V: TRBV5-1
J: TRBJ2-7

CDR3: CASSVGRGATMNTEAFF
DNA: TGTGCCAGTAGCGTGGGGAGGGGCGCGACCATGAACACTGAAGCTTTCTTT
length: 17
size: few
D: NA
V: TRBV19
J: TRBJ1-1

CDR3: CASSSPQGLYGYTF
DNA: TGTGCCAGCAGCTCTCCACAGGGGTTGTATGGCTACACCTTC
length: 14
size: few
D: TRBD1
V: TRBV7-9
J: TRBJ1-2